This T cell receptor (beta chain) was found in a study of cytomegalovirus exposure and HLA in healthy donors. V was trimmed by 4 bases and J by 1 base, leaving 17 bases between them. Germline V gene data show CDR1 as SGHRS and CDR2 as YFSETQ. The CDR3 totals 16 residues. PCR primers comprised 60 Vbeta and 13 Jbeta primers. TCRdb's copy holds only in-frame clones and misses some; the assay was immunoSEQ multiplex PCR. The top ten hold approximately 5.5% of the sample, which has about 120,000 clones, under 85% seen once. The chain combines TRBV5-1 with TRBJ2-5; D perhaps matches TRBD1 (5 bases). Sequenced material: PBMCs. The source of this sequence is a young man in good health and CMV-seropositive. The CDR3 here is CASSRSRGKVQETQYF. The CDR3 nucleotides are TGCGCCAGCAGCCGTAGTAGGGGAAAAGTCCAAGAGACCCAGTACTTC.